Listed here are 2 T cell receptor beta chains from one sample, sequenced in a study of T cell responses to AZD1222 COVID-19 vaccine. Profiled with immunoSEQ multiplex PCR; TCRdb holds only in-frame clones, not every one. The table has about 160,000 clones, around 92% seen once. Sample: peripheral blood, taken on day 0 of MenACWY control vaccination. These TCRs come from an adult in good health.

The chain employs TRBV7-8 and TRBJ1-2; possibly TRBD1 for D (6 bases). This CDR3 region has 15 residues. V was clipped by 6 bases and J by 8 bases, with 22 bases between them. The germline gives CDR1 SGHVS, CDR2 FQNEAQ. CDR3: CASSPVAQGLGGYTF. CDR3 sequence (DNA): TGTGCCAGCAGTCCAGTGGCACAGGGTTTGGGGGGCTACACCTTC.

The chain uses TRBV15 and TRBJ2-2; the match to TRBD2 covers 13 bases. V lost 1 base and J lost 4; bases outside the gene matches: 6. The CDR3 contains 18 residues. Germline CDR1 LNHNV, CDR2 YYDKDF (reference sequence). The CDR3 region has the DNA TGTGCCACCAGCAGAGGACTAGCGGGAGGAGGGGGCACCGGGGAGCTGTTTTTT. It translates to CATSRGLAGGGGTGELFF. The whole variable domain, filled in from reference TRBV15 and TRBJ2-2, reads DAMVIQNPRYQVTQFGKPVTLSCSQTLNHNVMYWYQQKSSQAPKLLFHYYDKDFNNEADTPDNFQSRRPNTSFCFLDIRSPGLGDTAMYLCATSRGLAGGGGTGELFFGEGSRLTVL.